These 27 T cell receptor beta chains were all obtained from the same sample, sequenced in a study of blood T cell repertoires in COVID-19. The assay was immunoSEQ multiplex PCR, and TCRdb's table has in-frame clones only and misses some. In the table there are approximately 230,000 clones, around four fifths of which are singletons. Specimen: PBMCs or T cells enriched from blood (not recorded which). These receptors all stem from a man in his forties or fifties who had recovered from COVID-19.

This chain uses TRBV29-1 with TRBJ1-2; 8 bases map to TRBD1. Trimming removed 7 bases from V and 8 bases from J; junction bases left unmatched: 0. CDR1 and CDR2 from the germline V gene are SQVTM and ANQGSEA. The CDR3 is 9 residues long. The CDR3 here is CSAGGGYTF. The CDR3 nucleotides are TGCAGCGCAGGGGGCGGCTACACCTTC.

The V call is TRBV6-5, the J call TRBJ1-3; TRBD1 might be the D (6 bases). V shed 6 bases and J shed 12 bases, with 21 bases lying between them. This CDR3 spans 14 amino acids. The germline gives CDR1 MNHEY, CDR2 SVGAGI. CDR3 nucleotide sequence: TGTGCCAGCAGCTTCAGGGGCCTCAATCAGGGCATATATTTT. Amino acids: CASSFRGLNQGIYF.

The V gene is TRBV19, the J gene TRBJ1-1; D unresolved. The CDR3 has 14 residues. CDR1 and CDR2 (germline): LNHDA, SQIVND (reference sequence). The V and J ends lost 5 bases and 3 bases respectively, with 13 bases between them. The CDR3 DNA is TGTGCCAGTAGTCCTGCTCATAGTTACACTGAAGCTTTCTTT. Protein product: CASSPAHSYTEAFF.

The CDR3 bases are TGTGCCAGCAATCGGGAGGGGGACAATGAGCAGTTCTTC. Protein product: CASNREGDNEQFF. The gene calls are TRBV2 and TRBJ2-1; TRBD2 matches at 8 bases. Trimming removed 7 bases from V and 5 bases from J; junction bases left unmatched: 4. The CDR3 loop spans 13 amino acids. Germline V lookup: CDR1 SNHLY, CDR2 FYNNEI.

CDR3 sequence: CASSSAVSGQQETQYF. Here the CDR3 DNA reads TGTGCCAGCAGCTCCGCCGTCAGTGGACAGCAAGAGACCCAGTACTTC. This chain uses TRBV5-4 with TRBJ2-5, with D tentatively TRBD1 (6 bases). CDR3 size: 16 residues. Trimming removed 3 bases at V and 2 bases at J, with 17 bases between. Germline CDR1 and CDR2: SGHNT and YYREEE (reference sequence). Based on the CDR3 plus reference TRBV5-4 and TRBJ2-5, the full variable domain is ETGVTQSPTHLIKTRGQQVTLRCSSQSGHNTVSWYQQALGQGPQFIFQYYREEENGRGNFPPRFSGLQFPNYSSELNVNALELDDSALYLCASSSAVSGQQETQYFGPGTRLLVL.

This clone was observed a handful of times. The chain combines TRBV9 with TRBJ1-1, with D possibly TRBD1 on 5 matching bases. The CDR3 totals 15 residues. The ends were cut back, 3 bases at V and 4 bases at J, with 16 bases in the middle. Germline V gene lookup returns CDR1 SGDLS and CDR2 YYNGEE. CDR3 loop: CASSEGSWGGTEAFF. The CDR3, as DNA: TGTGCCAGCAGCGAGGGTAGTTGGGGGGGCACTGAAGCTTTCTTT. Supplemented by reference TRBV9 and TRBJ1-1, the full variable domain reads DSGVTQTPKHLITATGQRVTLRCSPRSGDLSVYWYQQSLDQGLQFLIQYYNGEERAKGNILERFSAQQFPDLHSELNLSSLELGDSALYFCASSEGSWGGTEAFFGQGTRLTVV.

This clone showed up just once. This rearrangement joins TRBV6-2 or TRBV6-3 to TRBJ1-5, with 10 bases that match TRBD1. Trimming took 2 bases from V and 6 from J; bases not matched to a gene: 10. Germline CDR1 is MNHEY and CDR2 is SVGEGT. CDR3 length equals 17 residues. CDR3 residues: CASSYPPGTGDSQPQHF. CDR3 nucleotides: TGTGCCAGCAGTTACCCTCCCGGGACAGGGGACAGTCAGCCCCAGCATTTT.

This clone was counted only a few times. The chain is built from TRBV19 and TRBJ2-1; TRBD1 aligns across 8 bases. In germline, CDR1 is LNHDA, CDR2 SQIVND (reference sequence). The junction had 14 bases not matched to a gene; V was cut back by 7 bases and J by 9 bases. There are 15 residues in the CDR3. This CDR3 reads CASTVTAQGAGEQFF. The DNA for the CDR3 is TGTGCCAGTACCGTTACCGCCCAGGGGGCGGGTGAGCAGTTCTTC.

This chain links TRBV2 with TRBJ1-3, with 8 bases matching TRBD1. The germline gives CDR1 SNHLY, CDR2 FYNNEI. The CDR3 runs 16 residues. V trimming: 4 bases; J trimming: 2 bases; junction bases outside the gene matches: 7. Here the CDR3 DNA reads TGTGCCAGCAGTGTAAACAGGGGGTTGGCTGGAAACACCATATATTTT. It translates to CASSVNRGLAGNTIYF.

This rearrangement joins TRBV6-2 or TRBV6-3 to TRBJ1-2, with 9 positions matching TRBD1. CDR1 is MNHEY, CDR2 SVGEGT, per germline. V trimming: 2 bases; J trimming: 3 bases; junction bases outside the gene matches: 13. The CDR3 is made up of 18 amino acids. CDR3 nucleotides: TGTGCCAGCAGTTACGCGCCCCTAGACAGGGGGAGAGACTATGGCTACACCTTC. Translated: CASSYAPLDRGRDYGYTF.

This clone showed up just a few times. The J gene is TRBJ2-2, the V gene TRBV24-1; the match to TRBD2 covers 11 bases. Germline loops: CDR1 KGHDR, CDR2 SFDVKD. The J segment lost 1 base and the V segment lost 4 bases, leaving 7 bases of the junction unmatched. The CDR3 is 18 amino acids. The CDR3 region is CATSDRRGTSGNTGELFF. The CDR3 bases are TGTGCCACCAGTGACCGACGCGGGACTAGCGGGAACACCGGGGAGCTGTTTTTT.

The rearrangement links TRBV14 to TRBJ2-2; 10 nucleotides match TRBD2. The trim removed 3 bases at V and 4 bases at J, leaving 5 bases unmatched. Germline-derived CDR1 and CDR2 are SGHDN and FVKESK. The length of the CDR3 is 16 residues. The CDR3 sequence is CASSHLAGAGTGELFF. The CDR3 DNA follows: TGTGCCAGCAGCCACCTAGCGGGAGCGGGCACCGGGGAGCTGTTTTTT.

The CDR3 protein is CASSLGGNEQFF. CDR3 nucleotide sequence: TGCGCCAGCAGCTTGGGAGGCAATGAGCAGTTCTTC. The chain employs TRBV5-1 and TRBJ2-1; unclear D gene. The CDR3 loop spans 12 amino acids. V dropped 0 bases and J dropped 6 bases, with 4 bases sitting between them. Germline V gene sequence: CDR1 SGHRS, CDR2 YFSETQ.

The chain is built from TRBV18 and TRBJ2-5, with 9 bases that match TRBD1. Trimming removed 7 bases from V and 1 base from J; junction bases left unmatched: 4. CDR1 is KGHSH and CDR2 is LQKENI in the germline V gene. The CDR3 has 14 residues. The CDR3 DNA sequence: TGTGCCAGCTTACAGGGACAGGGCCAAGAGACCCAGTACTTC. It is translated as CASLQGQGQETQYF.

J is TRBJ1-5 and V is TRBV6-5, with no clear D. CDR3 length equals 14 residues. V lost 8 bases and J lost 0, with 11 bases in between. CDR1 and CDR2 (germline): MNHEY, SVGAGI. CDR3 sequence reads: CASGETHSNQPQHF. The CDR3 DNA reads as TGTGCCAGCGGAGAGACCCATAGCAATCAGCCCCAGCATTTT.

The rearrangement joins TRBV5-5 to TRBJ2-7, with 10 bases lining up with TRBD2. Germline V lookup: CDR1 SGHKS, CDR2 YYEKEE (reference sequence). The V gene end was trimmed by 0 bases and the J gene end by 12 bases; junction bases not matched to a gene: 12. The CDR3 runs to 15 residues. Here the CDR3 reads CASSLEASGGHRGYF. The CDR3 region has the DNA TGTGCCAGCAGCTTGGAGGCTAGCGGGGGCCACAGGGGGTACTTC.

V and J are TRBV7-6 and TRBJ2-1; 8 bases are a match to TRBD2. V trimming: 10 bases; J trimming: 8 bases; junction bases outside the gene matches: 13. The CDR3 extends over 14 amino acids. Germline loops: CDR1 SGHVS, CDR2 FNYEAQ. The DNA for the CDR3 is TGTGCCATCTCCGAGCCGGCCGGGGGGGATGAGCAGTTCTTC. Encoded protein: CAISEPAGGDEQFF.

The V call is TRBV5-6, the J call TRBJ1-6; TRBD1 matches at 9 bases. The germline CDR1 and CDR2 sequences are SGHDT and YYEEEE. V trimming: 3 bases; J trimming: 9 bases; junction bases outside the gene matches: 4. The CDR3 covers 14 residues. CDR3 nucleotides: TGTGCCAGCAGCTCACCGGACAGGGGTTCACCCCTCCACTTT. Its translation: CASSSPDRGSPLHF.

The gene calls are TRBV27 and TRBJ1-5, with D maybe TRBD1 (6 bases). Trimming removed 6 bases from V and 7 bases from J, with 22 bases in between. Germline CDR1 is MNHEY and CDR2 is SMNVEV (reference sequence). This CDR3 has 16 residues. CDR3 nucleotides: TGTGCCAGCAGCCCAACCCCTTCACAGGGACGCCAGCCCCAGCATTTT. This codes for CASSPTPSQGRQPQHF.

The rearrangement uses TRBV3-1 (or the pseudogene TRBV3-2) and TRBJ2-1; 15 bases are shared with TRBD2. V lost 4 bases to trimming and J lost 9 bases; unmatched junction nucleotides: 13. The CDR3 is 18 amino acids. Germline assignment: CDR1 LGHDT and CDR2 YNNKEL (reference sequence). The CDR3 spells CASSLRGLAGGQGGEQFF. The CDR3 DNA reads as TGTGCCAGCAGCCTTCGCGGACTAGCGGGGGGGCAGGGCGGTGAGCAGTTCTTC.

V is TRBV5-8 and J is TRBJ2-1; D perhaps matches TRBD2 (6 bases). Trimming cost V 3 bases and J 2 bases, with 18 bases left between them. CDR3 size: 17 residues. Germline V gene lookup returns CDR1 SGHTS and CDR2 YDEGEE. The CDR3 here is CASSSGGAAWTYNEQFF. The CDR3 nucleotides are TGTGCCAGCAGCTCCGGGGGAGCGGCATGGACCTACAATGAGCAGTTCTTC.

A single count supports this clone. The gene calls are TRBV7-9 and TRBJ2-3; unclear D gene. The CDR3 is 12 amino acids. Trimming removed 3 bases at V and 3 bases at J, with 4 bases between. Per germline, CDR1 SEHNR and CDR2 FQNEAQ (reference sequence). CDR3 in DNA: TGTGCCAGCAGCTTCTCGACAGATACGCAGTATTTT. Residues: CASSFSTDTQYF.

J is TRBJ2-1 and V is TRBV9; tentatively, D is TRBD2 (5 bases). Looked up from germline, CDR1 is SGDLS and CDR2 is YYNGEE. There are 14 residues in the CDR3. Trimming cost V 0 bases and J 3 bases, with 7 bases left between them. CDR3 nucleotides: TGTGCCAGCAGCGTAGCTAGCAGCTACAATGAGCAGTTCTTC. Translated, it gives CASSVASSYNEQFF.

V and J are TRBV21-1 and TRBJ2-5; the D call TRBD2 from the table was never checked on the DNA. TRBV21-1 is described as a pseudogene. CDR3 length equals 21 residues. In DNA, the CDR3 is TGTGCCAGCAGCACAGAACTTCCCGGGACTAGCGGGAGGATGGGGCCAGAGACCCAGTACTTC. Residues: CASSTELPGTSGRMGPETQYF.

The chain is built from TRBV5-4 and TRBJ1-5; the D gene is possibly TRBD1 (5 bases). The V end lost 1 base, the J end lost 4 bases, and 24 bases lay between the germline ends. The CDR3 has 19 amino acids. Germline assignment: CDR1 SGHNT and CDR2 YYREEE (reference sequence). The CDR3 is CASSLNHTPGLNKNQPQHF. For the CDR3, the DNA is TGTGCCAGCAGCTTGAACCATACCCCGGGACTAAATAAAAATCAGCCCCAGCATTTT.

This chain links TRBV27 with TRBJ1-1; TRBD1 matches at 9 bases. This CDR3 is built from 16 residues. V gave up 1 base and J gave up 0 bases; unmatched junction bases: 3. Germline CDR1 is MNHEY and CDR2 is SMNVEV (reference sequence). CDR3 sequence (DNA): TGTGCCAGCAGTTTATATGGGACAGGGATGAACACTGAAGCTTTCTTT. It is translated as CASSLYGTGMNTEAFF.

CDR3 sequence reads: CASSPLASGNTGELFF. The CDR3, as DNA: TGCGCCAGCAGCCCGTTGGCTAGCGGAAACACCGGGGAGCTGTTTTTT. J is TRBJ2-2 and V is TRBV5-1, with 7 bases matching TRBD2. The CDR3 covers 16 residues. Per germline, CDR1 SGHRS and CDR2 YFSETQ. V was clipped by 4 bases and J by 2 bases; unmatched bases: 8.